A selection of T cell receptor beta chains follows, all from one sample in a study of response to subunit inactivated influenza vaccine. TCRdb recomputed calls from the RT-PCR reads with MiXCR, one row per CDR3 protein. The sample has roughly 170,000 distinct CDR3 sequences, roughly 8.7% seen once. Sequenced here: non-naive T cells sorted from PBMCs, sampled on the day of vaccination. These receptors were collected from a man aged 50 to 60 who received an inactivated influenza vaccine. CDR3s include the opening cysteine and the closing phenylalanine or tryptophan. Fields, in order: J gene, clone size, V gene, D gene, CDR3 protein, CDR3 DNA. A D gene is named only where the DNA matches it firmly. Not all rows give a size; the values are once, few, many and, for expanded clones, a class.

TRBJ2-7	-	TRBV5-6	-	CASTTPGRTYEQYF	TGTGCCAGCACTACTCCCGGGAGAACCTACGAGCAGTACTTC
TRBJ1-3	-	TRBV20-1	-	CSARESGLSGNTIYF	TGCAGTGCTAGGGAGAGTGGACTCTCTGGAAACACCATATATTTT
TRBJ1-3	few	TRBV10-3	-	CAISVGGASGNTIYF	TGTGCCATCAGTGTCGGTGGCGCGTCCGGAAACACCATATATTTT
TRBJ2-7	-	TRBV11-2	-	CASTTPLGAGSPYEQYF	TGTGCCAGCACCACACCCCTGGGGGCAGGGTCTCCTTACGAGCAGTACTTC
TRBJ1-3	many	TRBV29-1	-	CSVNLDTQRLYF	TGCAGCGTCAACTTGGACACGCAACGTCTATATTTT
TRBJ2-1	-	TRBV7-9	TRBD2	CAIPGREGRNNEQFF	TGTGCCATTCCTGGGCGGGAGGGCCGGAACAATGAGCAGTTCTTC
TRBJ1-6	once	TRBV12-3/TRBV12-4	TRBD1	CASSLGGTVNSPLYF	TGTGCCAGCAGTTTAGGAGGGACAGTCAATTCACCCCTCTACTTT
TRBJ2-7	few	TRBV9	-	CASSVATLAGPHEQYF	TGTGCCAGCAGCGTAGCTACCCTAGCAGGGCCCCACGAGCAGTACTTC
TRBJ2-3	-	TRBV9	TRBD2	CASSVDQRESDTQYF	TGTGCCAGCAGCGTAGATCAGCGGGAGTCAGATACGCAGTATTTT
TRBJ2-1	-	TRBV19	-	CAVKEGRENEQFF	TGTGCCGTTAAAGAGGGCCGCGAGAATGAGCAGTTCTTC
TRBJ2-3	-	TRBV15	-	CATSRGLRGQTDTQYF	TGTGCCACCAGCAGAGGTCTCCGGGGCCAGACAGATACGCAGTATTTT
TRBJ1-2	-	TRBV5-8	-	CASSTTGTPKGPF	TGTGCCAGCAGCACAACCGGGACGCCAAAGGGACCCTTC
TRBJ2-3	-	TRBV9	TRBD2	CASSVEVSGRAGDTQYF	TGTGCCAGCAGCGTAGAGGTGAGCGGGAGGGCAGGAGATACGCAGTATTTT
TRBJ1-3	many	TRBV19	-	CASSIGWRGKKTGNTIYF	TGTGCCAGTAGTATTGGATGGAGGGGGAAGAAGACTGGAAACACCATATATTTT
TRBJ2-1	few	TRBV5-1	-	CASYDSSYNEQFF	TGCGCCAGCTATGATAGCTCCTACAATGAGCAGTTCTTC
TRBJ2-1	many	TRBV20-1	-	CSARWQGMWNEQFF	TGCAGTGCTAGGTGGCAGGGGATGTGGAATGAGCAGTTCTTC
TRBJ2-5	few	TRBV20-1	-	CSATGTLIQETQYF	TGCAGTGCTACCGGGACACTAATACAAGAGACCCAGTACTTC
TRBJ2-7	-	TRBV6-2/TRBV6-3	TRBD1	CASRADRGTYEQYF	TGTGCCAGCAGGGCGGACAGGGGGACCTACGAGCAGTACTTC
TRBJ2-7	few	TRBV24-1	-	CATSDTRGGNEQYF	TGTGCCACCAGTGACACCCGGGGTGGAAACGAGCAGTACTTC
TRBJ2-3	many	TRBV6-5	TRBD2	CASSWSGASTDTQYF	TGTGCCAGCAGTTGGAGCGGGGCGAGCACAGATACGCAGTATTTT
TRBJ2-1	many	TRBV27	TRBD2	CASAREGYNEQFF	TGTGCCAGCGCGCGGGAGGGTTACAATGAGCAGTTCTTC
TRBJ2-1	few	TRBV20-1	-	CSARDLLNEQFF	TGCAGTGCTAGAGATCTTCTTAATGAGCAGTTCTTC
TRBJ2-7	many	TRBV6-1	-	CASSEFGTHYEQYF	TGTGCCAGCAGTGAATTCGGCACTCACTACGAGCAGTACTTC
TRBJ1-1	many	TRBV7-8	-	CASSLPGPIEAFF	TGTGCCAGCAGCTTACCGGGCCCAATTGAAGCTTTCTTT